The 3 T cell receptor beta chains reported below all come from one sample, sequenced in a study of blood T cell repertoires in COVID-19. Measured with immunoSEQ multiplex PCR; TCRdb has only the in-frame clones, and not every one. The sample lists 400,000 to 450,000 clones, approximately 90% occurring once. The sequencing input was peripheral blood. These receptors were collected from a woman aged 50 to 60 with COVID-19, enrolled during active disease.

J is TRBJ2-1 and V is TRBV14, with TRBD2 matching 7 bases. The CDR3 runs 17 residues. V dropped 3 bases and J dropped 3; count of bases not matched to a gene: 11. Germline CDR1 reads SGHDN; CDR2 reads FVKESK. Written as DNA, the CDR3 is TGTGCCAGCAGCCAGGTCTTCCCCGGGGGGTTCTACAATGAGCAGTTCTTC. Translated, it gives CASSQVFPGGFYNEQFF.

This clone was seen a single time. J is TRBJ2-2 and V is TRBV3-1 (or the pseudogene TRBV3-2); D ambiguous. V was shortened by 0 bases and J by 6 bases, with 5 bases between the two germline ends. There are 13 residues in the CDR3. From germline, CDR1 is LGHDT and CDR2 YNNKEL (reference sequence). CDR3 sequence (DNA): TGTGCCAGCAGCCAAGACAGATCCGGGGAGCTGTTTTTT. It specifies CASSQDRSGELFF.

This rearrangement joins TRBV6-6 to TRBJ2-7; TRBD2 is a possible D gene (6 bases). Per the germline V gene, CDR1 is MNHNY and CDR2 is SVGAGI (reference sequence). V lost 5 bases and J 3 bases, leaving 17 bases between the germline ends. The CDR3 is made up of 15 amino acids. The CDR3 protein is CASSPLSGTLYEQYF. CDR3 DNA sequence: TGTGCCAGCAGTCCCCTGTCCGGGACTCTCTACGAGCAGTACTTC.